This T cell receptor beta chain was recorded in a study of T cell repertoires in cytomegalovirus infection. This clonotype was seen a handful of times. MiXCR, applied by TCRdb to the reads, yields one record per CDR3 protein. Of some 150,000 distinct CDR3 sequences detected, under 8.5% appear once; the ten largest clones hold over 15%. Germline CDR1 reads MDHEN; CDR2 reads SYDVKM. The CDR3 length is 11 residues. The ends were cut back, 5 bases at V and 4 bases at J, with 5 bases in the middle. The chain couples TRBV28 to TRBJ1-2; no reliable D call. The source material was PBMCs. This TCR derives from a human donor in good health (CMV status not recorded). Some clones in this sample may be carry-over from other donors' samples. The CDR3 DNA is TGTGCCAGCAGTGGCCCCTATGGCTACACCTTC. Its translation is CASSGPYGYTF.